This T cell receptor beta chain stems from a study of siplizumab effects on memory and regulatory T cells. General study results and limits: Unstimulated subsets were the mapping target of only a minor fraction of alloreactive clones. Only a minority of proliferating CD4+ or CD8+ clones had an assignable naive or memory phenotype, with roughly 80-97% lacking one. Whether the proliferating Tregs (from siplizumab cultures) were suppressive was not confirmed. Relative to controls at more than 25%, mappable alloreactive CD4+ clones exhibited a mean Treg-derived proportion of more than 60% with siplizumab.

With 0 bases removed from V and 1 base from J, the gap between germline ends came to 11 bases. Germline V gene data show CDR1 as SGHNT and CDR2 as YYREEE (reference sequence). The CDR3 sequence is 16 residues long. Clones were sequenced by immunoSEQ multiplex PCR, and TCRdb holds only the in-frame ones, with some missing. Of about 110,000 clones listed, just under 95% are singletons. Remarks on this clone: Its target is unknown.

The source of this sequence is a human donor in good health. This chain uses TRBV5-4 with TRBJ2-1; D may be TRBD2 (5 bases). Sequenced sample: CD4+ T cells sorted from blood. CDR3 sequence reads: CASSLGGPRSYNEQFF. The DNA of the CDR3 is TGTGCCAGCAGCTTGGGCGGGCCCCGATCCTACAATGAGCAGTTCTTC.